The 3 T cell receptor beta chains in this list originate from one sample, sequenced in a study of blood T cells in healthy people across ages. Through a sample-barcoded 5' primer and a J-beta primer mix, a second PCR was run for 7 to 11 cycles. From the 5' RACE reads, TCRdb called clonotypes with MiXCR, one entry per CDR3 protein. Of 1,800,000 or so distinct CDR3 sequences in the sample, about 39% were seen once. Sequenced material: blood. These receptors came from a human donor in good health.

This clonotype was counted a few times. The V call is TRBV10-3, the J call TRBJ1-1; no clear D. V lost 6 bases and J 0 bases, leaving 17 bases between the germline ends. This CDR3 comprises 16 residues. CDR1 and CDR2 (germline): ENHRY, SYGVKD. For the CDR3, the DNA is TGTGCCATCAGCAAAGGACCTATTAACATGAACACTGAAGCTTTCTTT. This translates into CAISKGPINMNTEAFF.

CDR3 DNA: TGCAGTGCTGCCACAGGGAACCTATACAATGAGCAGTTCTTC. Encoded protein: CSAATGNLYNEQFF. The chain links TRBV20-1 to TRBJ2-1; maybe TRBD1 (6 bases). Germline lookup yields CDR1 DFQATT and CDR2 SNEGSKA (reference sequence). Between the trimmed V and J ends, which lost 5 bases and 4 bases, there was a span of 15 bases. The CDR3 covers 14 residues.

This chain connects TRBV20-1 to TRBJ1-4, with D perhaps matching TRBD1 (6 bases). V gave up 1 base and J gave up 8 bases, with 17 bases separating them. CDR1 is DFQATT and CDR2 is SNEGSKA in the germline V gene (reference sequence). The CDR3 runs 15 residues. CDR3 nucleotide sequence: TGCAGTGCTAGAGTTCCGACGGTGGGGGCGGAAAAACTGTTTTTT. Its protein product is CSARVPTVGAEKLFF.